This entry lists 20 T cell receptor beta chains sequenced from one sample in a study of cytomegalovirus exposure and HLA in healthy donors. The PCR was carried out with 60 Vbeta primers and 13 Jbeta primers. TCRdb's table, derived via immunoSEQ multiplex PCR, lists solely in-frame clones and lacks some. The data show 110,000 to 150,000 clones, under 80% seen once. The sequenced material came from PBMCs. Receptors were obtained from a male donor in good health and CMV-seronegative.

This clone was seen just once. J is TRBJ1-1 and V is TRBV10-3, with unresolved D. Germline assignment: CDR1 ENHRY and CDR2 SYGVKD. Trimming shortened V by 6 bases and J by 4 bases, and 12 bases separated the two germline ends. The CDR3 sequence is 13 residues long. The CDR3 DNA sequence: TGTGCCATCAGCGAAGAGGTTGGCACTGAAGCTTTCTTT. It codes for CAISEEVGTEAFF.

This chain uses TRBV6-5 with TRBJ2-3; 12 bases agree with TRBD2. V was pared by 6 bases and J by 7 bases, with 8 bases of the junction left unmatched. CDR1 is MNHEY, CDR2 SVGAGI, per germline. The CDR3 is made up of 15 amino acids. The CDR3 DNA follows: TGTGCCAGCAGGCGGACTAGCGGGAACTTTAATACGCAGTATTTT. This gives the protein CASRRTSGNFNTQYF.

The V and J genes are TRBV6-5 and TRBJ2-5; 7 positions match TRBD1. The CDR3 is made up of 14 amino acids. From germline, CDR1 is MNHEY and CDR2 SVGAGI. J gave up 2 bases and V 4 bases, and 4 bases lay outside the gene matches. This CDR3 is CASSSARGQETQYF. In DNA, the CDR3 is TGTGCCAGCAGTTCCGCCAGGGGGCAAGAGACCCAGTACTTC.

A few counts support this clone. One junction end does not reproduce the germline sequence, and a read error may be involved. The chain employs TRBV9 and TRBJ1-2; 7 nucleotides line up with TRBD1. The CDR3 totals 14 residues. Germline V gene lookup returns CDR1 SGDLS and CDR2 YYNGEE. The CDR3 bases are TGTGCCAGCAGCACTCGACAGGGACTCCCCCTCTACCCCTTC. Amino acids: CASSTRQGLPLYPF.

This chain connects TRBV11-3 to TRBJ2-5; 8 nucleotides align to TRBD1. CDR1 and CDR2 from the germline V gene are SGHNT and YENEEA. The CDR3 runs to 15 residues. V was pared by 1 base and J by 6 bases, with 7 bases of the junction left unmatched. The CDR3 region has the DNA TGTGCCAGCAGCTTAGGTGGACAGGGAGGAAAGACCCAGTACTTC. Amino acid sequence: CASSLGGQGGKTQYF.

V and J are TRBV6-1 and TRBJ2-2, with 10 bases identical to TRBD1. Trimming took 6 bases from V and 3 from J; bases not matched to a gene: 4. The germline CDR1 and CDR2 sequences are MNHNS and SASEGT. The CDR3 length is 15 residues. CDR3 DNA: TGTGCCAGCAGATCCGGGACAGGGGACACCGGGGAGCTGTTTTTT. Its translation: CASRSGTGDTGELFF.

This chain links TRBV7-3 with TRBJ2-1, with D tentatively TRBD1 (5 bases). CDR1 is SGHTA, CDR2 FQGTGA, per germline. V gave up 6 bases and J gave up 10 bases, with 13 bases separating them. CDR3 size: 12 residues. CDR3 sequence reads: CASRGVGPEQFF. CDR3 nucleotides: TGTGCCAGCAGAGGGGTGGGGCCCGAGCAGTTCTTC.

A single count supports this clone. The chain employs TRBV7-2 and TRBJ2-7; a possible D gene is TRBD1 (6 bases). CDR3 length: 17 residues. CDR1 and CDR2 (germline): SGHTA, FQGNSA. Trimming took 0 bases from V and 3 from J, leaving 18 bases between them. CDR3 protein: CASSLAFRQAPHYEQYF. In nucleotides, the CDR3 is TGTGCCAGCAGCTTAGCGTTCAGACAGGCGCCCCACTACGAGCAGTACTTC.

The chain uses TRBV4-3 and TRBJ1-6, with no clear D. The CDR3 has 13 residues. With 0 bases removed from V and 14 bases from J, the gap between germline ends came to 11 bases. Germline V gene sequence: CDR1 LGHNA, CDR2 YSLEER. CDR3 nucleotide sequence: TGCGCCAGCAGCCAAGATCTTAGGCTAGCCCTCCACTTT. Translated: CASSQDLRLALHF.

Here the CDR3 DNA reads TGTGCCAACCCACGACAGGGCGGTGGCTACACCTTC. Translation gives CANPRQGGGYTF. The V and J genes are TRBV2 and TRBJ1-2; TRBD1 matches at 7 bases. The CDR3 is 12 amino acids. Per the germline V gene, CDR1 is SNHLY and CDR2 is FYNNEI. V lost 10 bases to trimming and J lost 7 bases; unmatched junction nucleotides: 9.

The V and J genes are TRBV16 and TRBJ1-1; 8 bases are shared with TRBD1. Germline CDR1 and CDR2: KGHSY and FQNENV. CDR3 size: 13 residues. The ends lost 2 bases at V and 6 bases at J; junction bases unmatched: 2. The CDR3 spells CASSQVQGAEAFF. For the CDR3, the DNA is TGTGCCAGCAGCCAAGTACAGGGGGCTGAAGCTTTCTTT.

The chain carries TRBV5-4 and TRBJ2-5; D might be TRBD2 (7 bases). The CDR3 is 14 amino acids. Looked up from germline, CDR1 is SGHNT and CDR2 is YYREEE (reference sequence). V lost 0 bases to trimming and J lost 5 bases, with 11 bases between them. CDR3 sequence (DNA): TGTGCCAGCAGCTTGGGGGGGGGCGGGGAGACCCAGTACTTC. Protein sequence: CASSLGGGGETQYF.

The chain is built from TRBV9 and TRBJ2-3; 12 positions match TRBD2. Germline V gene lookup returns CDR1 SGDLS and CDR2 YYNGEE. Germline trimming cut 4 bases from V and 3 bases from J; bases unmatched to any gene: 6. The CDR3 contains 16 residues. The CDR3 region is CASSPSGTSGTDTQYF. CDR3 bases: TGTGCCAGCAGCCCATCCGGGACTAGCGGGACAGATACGCAGTATTTT.

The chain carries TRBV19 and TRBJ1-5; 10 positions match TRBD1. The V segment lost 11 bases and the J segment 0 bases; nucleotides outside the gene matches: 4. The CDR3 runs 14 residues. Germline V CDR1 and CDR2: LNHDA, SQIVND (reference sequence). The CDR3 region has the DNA TGTGCCGGGGGGACAGGGGATAGCAATCAGCCCCAGCATTTT. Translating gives CAGGTGDSNQPQHF.

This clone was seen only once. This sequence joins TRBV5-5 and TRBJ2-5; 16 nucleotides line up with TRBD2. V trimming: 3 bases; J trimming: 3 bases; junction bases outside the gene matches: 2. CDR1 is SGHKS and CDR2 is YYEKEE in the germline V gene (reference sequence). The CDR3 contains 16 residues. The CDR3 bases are TGTGCCAGCAGCTGGGGACTAGCGGGAGGGGAAGAGACCCAGTACTTC. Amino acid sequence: CASSWGLAGGEETQYF.

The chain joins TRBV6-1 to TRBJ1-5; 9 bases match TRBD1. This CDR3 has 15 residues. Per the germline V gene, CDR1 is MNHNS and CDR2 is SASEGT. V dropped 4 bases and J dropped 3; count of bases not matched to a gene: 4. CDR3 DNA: TGTGCCAGCAGTGGGGGACAGGGTCCCAATCAGCCCCAGCATTTT. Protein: CASSGGQGPNQPQHF.

The DNA of the CDR3 is TGTGCCAGCAGGCCTAGCGGGAGGGCCGGCGAGCAGTACTTC. Its translation: CASRPSGRAGEQYF. V is TRBV27 and J is TRBJ2-7, with 12 bases fitting TRBD2. V was pared by 6 bases and J by 6 bases, with 6 bases of the junction left unmatched. Germline V gene sequence: CDR1 MNHEY, CDR2 SMNVEV (reference sequence). The CDR3 runs to 14 residues.

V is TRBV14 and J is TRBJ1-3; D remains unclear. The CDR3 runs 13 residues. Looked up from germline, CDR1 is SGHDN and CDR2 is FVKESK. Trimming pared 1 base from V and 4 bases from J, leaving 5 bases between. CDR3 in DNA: TGTGCCAGCAGCCAAGTTCCAGGAAACACCATATATTTT. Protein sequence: CASSQVPGNTIYF.

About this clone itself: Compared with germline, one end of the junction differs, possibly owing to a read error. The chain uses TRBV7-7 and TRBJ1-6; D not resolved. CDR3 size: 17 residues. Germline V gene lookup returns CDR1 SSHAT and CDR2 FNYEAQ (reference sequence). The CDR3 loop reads CASSFLHSGIHNSPLHF. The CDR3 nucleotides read TGTGCTAGCAGCTTCCTTCACTCCGGGATCCATAATTCACCCCTCCACTTT.

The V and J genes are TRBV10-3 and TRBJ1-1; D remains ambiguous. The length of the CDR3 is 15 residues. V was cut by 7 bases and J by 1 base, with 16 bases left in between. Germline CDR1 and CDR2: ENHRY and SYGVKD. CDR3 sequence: CAITEMVLGNTEAFF. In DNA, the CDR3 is TGTGCCATCACCGAAATGGTACTCGGGAACACTGAAGCTTTCTTT.